Below, one T cell receptor (beta chain) is given with its context. These data are taken from a study of blood T cell repertoires in COVID-19. V was shortened by 5 bases and J by 2 bases, with 9 bases between the two germline ends. The V gene's germline CDR1 is MRHNA and CDR2 SNTAGT. CDR3 length: 13 residues. Clones were read by immunoSEQ multiplex PCR, and TCRdb kept only the in-frame ones, dropping some. The sample carries a few hundred thousand clones, roughly 83% recorded once. Input material: peripheral blood. J is TRBJ1-1 and V is TRBV6-4, with unresolved D. The clonotype originates from a man aged 55 to 70 who had recovered from COVID-19. CDR3 amino acids: CASSLELNTEAFF. The CDR3 region has the DNA TGTGCCAGCAGTCTGGAGTTAAACACTGAAGCTTTCTTT.